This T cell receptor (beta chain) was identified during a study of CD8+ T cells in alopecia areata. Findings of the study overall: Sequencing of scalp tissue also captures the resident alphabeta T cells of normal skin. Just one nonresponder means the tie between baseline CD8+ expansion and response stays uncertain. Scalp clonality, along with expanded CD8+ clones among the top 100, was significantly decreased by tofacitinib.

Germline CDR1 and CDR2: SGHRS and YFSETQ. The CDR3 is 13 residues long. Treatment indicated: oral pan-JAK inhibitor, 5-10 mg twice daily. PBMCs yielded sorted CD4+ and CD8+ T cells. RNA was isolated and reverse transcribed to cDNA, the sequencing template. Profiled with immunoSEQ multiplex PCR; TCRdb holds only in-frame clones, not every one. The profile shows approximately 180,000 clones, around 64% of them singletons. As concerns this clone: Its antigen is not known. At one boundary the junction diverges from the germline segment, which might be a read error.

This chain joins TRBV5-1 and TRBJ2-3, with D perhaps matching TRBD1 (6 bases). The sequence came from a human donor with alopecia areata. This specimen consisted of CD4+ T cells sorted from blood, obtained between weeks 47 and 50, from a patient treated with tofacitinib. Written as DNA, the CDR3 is TGTGCCAGCAGCTCACAGGGAGCAGATACGCAGTATTTT. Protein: CASSSQGADTQYF.